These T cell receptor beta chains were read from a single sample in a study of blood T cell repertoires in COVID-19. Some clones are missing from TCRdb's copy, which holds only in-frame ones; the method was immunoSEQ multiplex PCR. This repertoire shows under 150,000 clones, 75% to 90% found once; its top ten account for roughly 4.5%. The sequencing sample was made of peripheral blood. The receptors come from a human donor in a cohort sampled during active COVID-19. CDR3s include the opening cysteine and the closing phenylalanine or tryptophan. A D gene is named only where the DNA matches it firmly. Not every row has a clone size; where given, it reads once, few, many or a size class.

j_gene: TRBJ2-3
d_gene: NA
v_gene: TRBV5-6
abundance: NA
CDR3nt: TGTGCCAGCAGCTTGAACTTCCGCCAGGGCAACACAGATACGCAGTATTTT
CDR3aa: CASSLNFRQGNTDTQYF

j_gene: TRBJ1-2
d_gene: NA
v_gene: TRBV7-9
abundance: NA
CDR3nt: TGTGCCAGCAGCTTAGCGTACAGGGCACACTATGGCTACACCTTC
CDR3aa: CASSLAYRAHYGYTF

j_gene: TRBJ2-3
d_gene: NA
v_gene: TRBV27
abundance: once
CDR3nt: TGTGCCAGCAGGGAGCCAGGGGGGGATACGCAGTATTTT
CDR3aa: CASREPGGDTQYF

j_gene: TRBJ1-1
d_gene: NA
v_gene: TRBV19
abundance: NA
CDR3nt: TGTGCCAGTACCCGACAGGCCGAAGCTTTCTTT
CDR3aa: CASTRQAEAFF

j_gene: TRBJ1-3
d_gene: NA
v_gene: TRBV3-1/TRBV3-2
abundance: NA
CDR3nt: TGTGCCAGCAGCCAAGGGCGGGGGCGAGGGTCTGGAAACACCATATATTTT
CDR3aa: CASSQGRGRGSGNTIYF

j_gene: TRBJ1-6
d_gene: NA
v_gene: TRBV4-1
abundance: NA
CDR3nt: TGCGCCAGCAGCCAGCCTCCTGGGGAGGGACGTGAGTCACCCCTCCACTTT
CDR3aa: CASSQPPGEGRESPLHF

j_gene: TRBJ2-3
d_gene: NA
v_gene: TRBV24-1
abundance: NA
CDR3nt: TGTGCCACCGGAACAGGTTGGGCAGATACGCAGTATTTT
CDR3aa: CATGTGWADTQYF

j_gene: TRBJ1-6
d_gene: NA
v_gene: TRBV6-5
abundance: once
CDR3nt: TGTGCCAGCAGCCAGAACAGGGTAAAACCCCTCCACTTT
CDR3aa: CASSQNRVKPLHF

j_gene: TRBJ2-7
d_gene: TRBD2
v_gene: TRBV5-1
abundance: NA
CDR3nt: TGCGCCAGCAGCTTGGGGGGATTTGGAGCGGGGGGCCCGCCACGTTCCTACGAGCAGTACTTC
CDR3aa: CASSLGGFGAGGPPRSYEQYF

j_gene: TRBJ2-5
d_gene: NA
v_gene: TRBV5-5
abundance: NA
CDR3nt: TGTGCCAGCAGCTTGGCTATACAAGAGACCCAGTACTTC
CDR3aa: CASSLAIQETQYF

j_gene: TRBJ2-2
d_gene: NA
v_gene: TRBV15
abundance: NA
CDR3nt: TGTGCCACCAGCGGGGGACAAACTGACACCGGGGAGCTGTTTTTT
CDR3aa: CATSGGQTDTGELFF

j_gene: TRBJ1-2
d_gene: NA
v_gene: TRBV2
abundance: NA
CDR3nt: TGTGCCAGCAGCTCCCTCCCAGGGTTAGGCTACACCTTC
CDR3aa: CASSSLPGLGYTF

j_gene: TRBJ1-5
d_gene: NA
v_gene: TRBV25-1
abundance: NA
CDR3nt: TGTGCCAGCAGCGCCGCGGGGGTGGTTCAGCCCCAGCATTTT
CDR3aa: CASSAAGVVQPQHF

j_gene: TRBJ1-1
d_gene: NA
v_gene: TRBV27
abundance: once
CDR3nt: TGTGCCAGCAGTTTGGGTAGGGGGAACCTGAACACTGAAGCTTTCTTT
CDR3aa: CASSLGRGNLNTEAFF

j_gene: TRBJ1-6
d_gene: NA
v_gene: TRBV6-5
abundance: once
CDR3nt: TGTGCCAGCAGTTACTCATCCGGGAATTCACCCCTCCACTTT
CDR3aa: CASSYSSGNSPLHF

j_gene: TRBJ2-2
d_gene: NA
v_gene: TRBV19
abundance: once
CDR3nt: TGTGCCAGTAGTACTGCGGGAACCGGGGAGCTGTTTTTT
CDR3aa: CASSTAGTGELFF

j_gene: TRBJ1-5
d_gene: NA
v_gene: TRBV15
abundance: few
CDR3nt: TGTGCCACCAGCAGATCCGGAGACAGCGATCAGCCCCAGCATTTT
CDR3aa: CATSRSGDSDQPQHF